The T cell receptor beta chain under discussion was sequenced for a study of OX40 agonist ivuxolimab in advanced cancers. Study summary: Of mixed ages from about 20 to 80 and averaging roughly 60 years, the group was roughly 85% male.

Produced via immunoSEQ multiplex PCR; TCRdb's table is partial and in-frame only. Of roughly 50,000 clones in the sample, about nine tenths were seen once. There are 17 residues in the CDR3. Germline trimming cut 5 bases from V and 5 bases from J; bases unmatched to any gene: 13. The V gene's germline CDR1 is SGHNT and CDR2 YENEEA. The study, taken as a whole, reports: Expanded clones were, on average, more numerous in CD8+ T cells than in CD4+.

About this clone itself: No antigen is known for it.

The clonotype was recovered from an adult with an advanced solid tumor such as melanoma, head and neck, liver or kidney cancer. V and J are TRBV11-3 and TRBJ2-1; TRBD2 agrees at 9 bases. This specimen was CD4+ or CD8+ T cells sorted from blood, taken in a trial of the OX40 agonist ivuxolimab. The CDR3 is CASSRRARAGGDNEQFF. The CDR3 DNA reads TGTGCCAGCAGCCGAAGGGCCCGAGCGGGAGGCGACAATGAGCAGTTCTTC.